The clone carrying this T cell receptor beta chain was detected ten times or more. Germline CDR1 reads SGHAT; CDR2 reads FQDESV (reference sequence). The CDR3 is made up of 13 amino acids. V was clipped by 4 bases and J by 6 bases; unmatched bases: 6. Amplified material comprised TCR beta CDR3 regions derived from RNA transcripts. Following a first-round RT-PCR that used HTBI primers, a second-round multiplex PCR was carried out. TCRdb independently ran MiXCR on the multiplex PCR reads; one entry per CDR3 protein. The top ten clones hold 12% of a sample with fewer than 350,000 distinct CDR3 sequences, roughly 15% of them seen once. Fresh peripheral blood, roughly 9.8 ml, was the PBMC source. The data were taken from a study of Graves' ophthalmopathy and Graves' hyperthyroidism.

Sequenced input: peripheral blood. This TCR derives from an adult man with Graves' ophthalmopathy. The chain combines TRBV11-1 with TRBJ2-7; TRBD1 matches 7 bases. This CDR3 reads CASSSGQMGEQYF. For the CDR3, the DNA is TGTGCCAGCAGCTCGGGACAGATGGGCGAGCAGTACTTC. The complete variable domain, with remaining parts taken from reference TRBV11-1 and TRBJ2-7, reads EAEVAQSPRYKITEKSQAVAFWCDPISGHATLYWYRQILGQGPELLVQFQDESVVDDSQLPKDRFSAERLKGVDSTLKIQPAELGDSAMYLCASSSGQMGEQYFGPGTRLTVT.